The next 14 T cell receptor beta chains were all read from a single sample in a study of shared clonotypes between healthy human individuals. TCRdb's table, derived via immunoSEQ multiplex PCR, lists solely in-frame clones and lacks some. This table holds approximately 1,000,000 clones, 60% to 85% found once. Sequencing was carried out using memory CD4+ T cells from PBMCs. Subset in this sample: CD45RA-negative fraction. The origin of the receptors is a young man in good health. Some clones in this sample may be carry-over from other donors' samples.

This chain uses TRBV30 with TRBJ2-7, with D possibly being TRBD2 (5 bases). Germline-derived CDR1 and CDR2 are GTSNPN and SVGIG (reference sequence). CDR3 size: 14 residues. Trimming shortened V by 7 bases and J by 0 bases, and 16 bases separated the two germline ends. The CDR3 sequence is CASTRVGSSYEQYF. CDR3 in DNA: TGTGCCTCCACCCGCGTTGGGAGCTCCTACGAGCAGTACTTC.

The chain employs TRBV29-1 and TRBJ1-4; the match to TRBD1 covers 8 bases. The CDR3 loop spans 14 amino acids. Trimming cost V 6 bases and J 4 bases; bases outside gene matches: 7. Germline CDR1 SQVTM, CDR2 ANQGSEA. The CDR3 DNA is TGCAGCGTCACTACAGGGGGGCTTAATGAAAAACTGTTTTTT. Protein sequence: CSVTTGGLNEKLFF.

The chain joins TRBV7-9 to TRBJ1-4; 9 bases are a match to TRBD1. Trimming at V came to 5 bases and at J to 8 bases, leaving 6 bases not matched to a gene. Germline V gene sequence: CDR1 SEHNR, CDR2 FQNEAQ (reference sequence). The CDR3 consists of 14 residues. The CDR3 is CASSQGQGREKLFF. CDR3 DNA sequence: TGTGCCAGCAGCCAGGGACAGGGTAGGGAAAAACTGTTTTTT.

The chain combines TRBV5-1 with TRBJ1-2; D perhaps matches TRBD1 (5 bases). The V end was cut by 4 bases, the J end by 2 bases, with 15 bases between. The CDR3 spans 15 residues. From germline, CDR1 is SGHRS and CDR2 YFSETQ. The CDR3 spells CASSKQEAANYGYTF. Written as DNA, the CDR3 is TGCGCCAGCAGCAAACAGGAGGCAGCGAACTATGGCTACACCTTC.

This clone was seen just once. Other DNA sequences in the sample encode the same CDR3. The chain recombines TRBV5-8 with TRBJ2-3, with 7 bases aligning to TRBD2. The CDR3 runs to 15 residues. With V trimmed by 0 bases and J by 0 bases, 1 base remained unmatched. Germline V lookup: CDR1 SGHTS, CDR2 YDEGEE. CDR3 DNA sequence: TGTGCCAGCAGCTTGGGCGGGAGAAGCACAGATACGCAGTATTTT. Protein sequence: CASSLGGRSTDTQYF. The whole variable domain, filled in from reference TRBV5-8 and TRBJ2-3, reads EAGVTQSPTHLIKTRGQQATLRCSPISGHTSVYWYQQALGLGLQFLLWYDEGEERNRGNFPPRFSGRQFPNYSSELNVNALELEDSALYLCASSLGGRSTDTQYFGPGTRLTVL.

The chain links TRBV28 to TRBJ2-7; D not certain. The CDR3 length is 9 residues. The V and J ends lost 6 bases and 6 bases respectively, with 3 bases between them. From germline, CDR1 is MDHEN and CDR2 SYDVKM. CDR3 bases: TGTGCCAGCAGAGGCGAGCAGTACTTC. Amino acid sequence: CASRGEQYF.

In this sample, this clone turned up a few times. V and J are TRBV29-1 and TRBJ1-2; the D gene is possibly TRBD1 (5 bases). The ends were cut back, 3 bases at V and 5 bases at J, with 16 bases in the middle. The CDR3 sequence is 14 residues long. Germline V lookup: CDR1 SQVTM, CDR2 ANQGSEA. The CDR3 DNA reads as TGCAGCGTTGATGGTTGGGGGGGAGCTTATGGCTACACCTTC. Its translation: CSVDGWGGAYGYTF. Full variable domain (remainder filled in from reference TRBV29-1 and TRBJ1-2): SAVISQKPSRDICQRGTSLTIQCQVDSQVTMMFWYRQQPGQSLTLIATANQGSEATYESGFVIDKFPISRPNLTFSTLTVSNMSPEDSSIYLCSVDGWGGAYGYTFGSGTRLTVV.

The chain recombines TRBV5-6 with TRBJ2-3; D remains unclear. The CDR3 consists of 13 residues. Germline-derived CDR1 and CDR2 are SGHDT and YYEEEE. Trimming stripped 0 bases from V and 6 bases from J, with 8 bases between. The CDR3 DNA follows: TGTGCCAGCAGCTTGGTCCGTCCGGATACGCAGTATTTT. This encodes CASSLVRPDTQYF.

J is TRBJ1-2 and V is TRBV6-1; D unresolved. Germline values: CDR1 MNHNS, CDR2 SASEGT. V was shortened by 0 bases and J by 6 bases, with 11 bases between the two germline ends. The CDR3 runs to 14 residues. CDR3 loop: CASSEAVKADGYTF. The DNA of the CDR3 is TGTGCCAGCAGTGAAGCGGTGAAGGCGGATGGCTACACCTTC.

This chain connects TRBV27 to TRBJ1-4; D is perhaps TRBD1 (6 bases). The CDR3 sequence is 19 residues long. Germline V lookup: CDR1 MNHEY, CDR2 SMNVEV (reference sequence). Trimming removed 3 bases at V and 0 bases at J, with 20 bases between. As DNA, the CDR3 is TGTGCCAGCAGTTTCTATTTAGACAGGAACCTTGCAACTAATGAAAAACTGTTTTTT. Its translation: CASSFYLDRNLATNEKLFF.

The chain employs TRBV6-1 and TRBJ2-5, with D tentatively TRBD2 (5 bases). The CDR3 is made up of 14 amino acids. CDR1 MNHNS and CDR2 SASEGT come from the germline V gene. V was cut by 1 base and J by 4 bases, with 10 bases left in between. CDR3 residues: CASSEGWAGETQYF. The CDR3 DNA reads as TGTGCCAGCAGTGAAGGGTGGGCGGGAGAGACCCAGTACTTC.

The chain carries TRBV7-9 and TRBJ2-7, with 9 bases identical to TRBD1. CDR1 is SEHNR and CDR2 is FQNEAQ in the germline V gene (reference sequence). CDR3 length: 14 amino acids. With V trimmed by 5 bases and J by 4 bases, 6 bases remained unmatched. The CDR3 DNA follows: TGTGCCAGCAGCCCGAGGGACAGGGTTTACGAGCAGTACTTC. This codes for CASSPRDRVYEQYF.

This chain uses TRBV6-1 with TRBJ1-1; D is perhaps TRBD1 (6 bases). Trimming stripped 6 bases from V and 1 base from J, with 9 bases between. Germline CDR1 and CDR2: MNHNS and SASEGT. CDR3 length equals 13 residues. The CDR3 loop is CASRMGQNTEAFF. The CDR3 DNA follows: TGTGCCAGCAGGATGGGACAGAACACTGAAGCTTTCTTT.

This clone was detected only a few times. This chain connects TRBV7-6 to TRBJ2-7; TRBD1 matches 8 bases. CDR1 and CDR2 from the germline V gene are SGHVS and FNYEAQ. The CDR3 loop spans 15 amino acids. Trimming cost V 2 bases and J 6 bases; bases outside gene matches: 9. The CDR3 loop reads CASSLKAGGATEQYF. CDR3 nucleotides: TGTGCCAGCAGCTTAAAAGCAGGGGGCGCAACCGAGCAGTACTTC.